One and the same sample provided the 26 T cell receptor beta chains below, sequenced in a study of blood T cell repertoires in COVID-19. Profiled with immunoSEQ multiplex PCR; TCRdb holds only in-frame clones, not every one. The profile shows some 170,000 clones, approximately 88% of them singletons. Sequencing was done on a sample of peripheral blood. Receptors were obtained from a woman in her forties or fifties with acute or convalescent COVID-19.

The chain combines TRBV30 with TRBJ2-2; 7 bases fit TRBD1. Germline CDR1 and CDR2: GTSNPN and SVGIG (reference sequence). V trimming: 4 bases; J trimming: 7 bases; junction bases outside the gene matches: 9. The CDR3 covers 14 residues. CDR3 residues: CAWTFRGLSGELFF. Written as DNA, the CDR3 is TGTGCCTGGACCTTTAGGGGGCTTAGCGGGGAGCTGTTTTTT. Using reference TRBV30 and TRBJ2-2 for the parts outside the CDR3, the full variable domain is SQTIHQWPATLVQPVGSPLSLECTVEGTSNPNLYWYRQAAGRGLQLLFYSVGIGQISSEVPQNLSASRPQDRQFILSSKKLLLSDSGFYLCAWTFRGLSGELFFGEGSRLTVL.

The genes are TRBV6-5 and TRBJ1-5; 7 bases fit TRBD1. Trimming at V came to 6 bases and at J to 6 bases, leaving 8 bases not matched to a gene. Germline assignment: CDR1 MNHEY and CDR2 SVGAGI. The length of the CDR3 is 14 residues. For the CDR3, the DNA is TGTGCCAGCAGCGGACAGGCGCAAGGTCAGCCCCAGCATTTT. Its protein product is CASSGQAQGQPQHF.

The rearrangement joins TRBV7-2 to TRBJ1-2; a weak D match, TRBD1 (6 bases). V shed 3 bases and J shed 2 bases, with 10 bases lying between them. This CDR3 region has 14 residues. The germline CDR1 and CDR2 sequences are SGHTA and FQGNSA. CDR3: CASSFSGVNYGYTF. CDR3 bases: TGTGCCAGCAGCTTTTCAGGGGTGAACTATGGCTACACCTTC.

The CDR3 region has the DNA TGTGCCAGCTCACCCCCGGGACTAGCGGTCGACAATGAGCAGTTCTTC. Amino acid sequence: CASSPPGLAVDNEQFF. The J gene is TRBJ2-1, the V gene TRBV18, with 11 nucleotides matching TRBD2. The V and J ends lost 3 bases and 5 bases, in that order; junction bases with no gene match: 6. Germline V gene lookup returns CDR1 KGHSH and CDR2 LQKENI. The CDR3 has 16 residues.

The chain uses TRBV7-6 and TRBJ1-6; 7 bases are a match to TRBD1. The trim removed 3 bases at V and 9 bases at J, leaving 8 bases unmatched. Germline CDR1 is SGHVS and CDR2 is FNYEAQ. The CDR3 runs to 15 residues. CDR3 loop: CASSLGQSEGSPLHF. CDR3 nucleotides: TGTGCCAGCAGCTTGGGACAGTCCGAGGGTTCACCCCTCCACTTT.

This clone was detected only once. This rearrangement joins TRBV5-1 to TRBJ2-1; TRBD2 agrees at 7 bases. Germline assignment: CDR1 SGHRS and CDR2 YFSETQ. The ends lost 0 bases at V and 6 bases at J; junction bases unmatched: 9. This CDR3 contains 16 residues. CDR3: CASSLAWAGVGNEQFF. Written as DNA, the CDR3 is TGCGCCAGCAGCTTGGCCTGGGCGGGAGTGGGCAATGAGCAGTTCTTC.

The chain carries TRBV7-3 and TRBJ2-5; D is ambiguous. This CDR3 spans 14 amino acids. Per germline, CDR1 SGHTA and CDR2 FQGTGA. V lost 2 bases and J 2 bases, leaving 9 bases between the germline ends. This chain's CDR3 is CASSLSAGQETQYF. The CDR3 region has the DNA TGTGCCAGCAGCTTATCGGCAGGACAAGAGACCCAGTACTTC.

V and J are TRBV19 and TRBJ1-2; D possibly corresponds to TRBD1 (5 bases). Trimming took 9 bases from V and 2 from J, leaving 16 bases between them. This CDR3 region has 14 residues. Germline V gives CDR1 LNHDA, CDR2 SQIVND (reference sequence). CDR3 sequence: CASTREAGNYGYTF. CDR3 nucleotide sequence: TGTGCCAGCACCAGGGAGGCGGGCAACTATGGCTACACCTTC.

This chain links TRBV30 with TRBJ2-7; 9 bases map to TRBD1. The CDR3 consists of 14 residues. Germline V CDR1 and CDR2: GTSNPN, SVGIG (reference sequence). With V trimmed by 2 bases and J by 2 bases, 4 bases remained unmatched. CDR3 sequence reads: CAWSPGQGTYEQYF. The CDR3 nucleotides are TGTGCCTGGAGTCCTGGACAGGGGACCTACGAGCAGTACTTC.

The gene calls are TRBV9 and TRBJ2-3; no reliable D call. This CDR3 region has 11 residues. From germline, CDR1 is SGDLS and CDR2 YYNGEE. V was trimmed by 4 bases and J by 10 bases, leaving 10 bases between them. The CDR3: CASSREVAQYF. In DNA form, the CDR3 reads TGTGCCAGCAGCCGTGAGGTGGCGCAGTATTTT.

This rearrangement joins TRBV2 to TRBJ2-1; 7 nucleotides match TRBD2. Looked up from germline, CDR1 is SNHLY and CDR2 is FYNNEI. The CDR3 is made up of 15 amino acids. J was trimmed by 2 bases and V by 8 bases; bases with no gene match: 9. CDR3 bases: TGTGCCAGCTTTGACGGACTAGGGACCTACAATGAGCAGTTCTTC. It translates to CASFDGLGTYNEQFF. Variable domain in full (rest from reference TRBV2 and TRBJ2-1): EPEVTQTPSHQVTQMGQEVILRCVPISNHLYFYWYRQILGQKVEFLVSFYNNEISEKSEIFDDQFSVERPDGSNFTLKIRSTKLEDSAMYFCASFDGLGTYNEQFFGPGTRLTVL.

V gene TRBV7-8 combines with J gene TRBJ1-2, with a possible D match to TRBD1 (6 bases). This CDR3 comprises 16 residues. CDR1 and CDR2 (germline): SGHVS, FQNEAQ. V was clipped by 2 bases and J by 3 bases, with 16 bases between them. CDR3 nucleotide sequence: TGTGCCAGCAGCTTAACTCTGGACAGCAACTACTATGGCTACACCTTC. Protein product: CASSLTLDSNYYGYTF.

This clone was picked up a small number of times. V is TRBV2 and J is TRBJ1-5; a weak D match, TRBD1 (5 bases). V lost 0 bases and J lost 2, with 11 bases in between. Per the germline V gene, CDR1 is SNHLY and CDR2 is FYNNEI. The length of the CDR3 is 16 residues. The CDR3 DNA follows: TGTGCCAGCAGTGAAGCTCAAGGGGCTGGCAATCAGCCCCAGCATTTT. Amino acid sequence: CASSEAQGAGNQPQHF.

The chain recombines TRBV18 with TRBJ1-1, with 8 positions matching TRBD1. Germline CDR1 is KGHSH and CDR2 is LQKENI. Unmatched junction bases numbered 13, after V lost 6 bases and J lost 4 bases. The CDR3 length is 16 residues. The CDR3 loop reads CASSPPGGAFTTEAFF. Here the CDR3 DNA reads TGTGCCAGCTCCCCCCCAGGGGGCGCCTTTACCACTGAAGCTTTCTTT.

The chain links TRBV7-8 to TRBJ1-2; a weak D match, TRBD1 (6 bases). Between the trimmed V and J ends, which lost 4 bases and 5 bases, there was a span of 11 bases. The germline V gene has CDR1 SGHVS and CDR2 FQNEAQ. This CDR3 is 13 amino acids long. CDR3 protein: CASSSDRTYGYTF. The CDR3 bases are TGTGCCAGCAGCTCCGACAGGACTTATGGCTACACCTTC.

The chain links TRBV19 to TRBJ2-7; the match to TRBD2 covers 7 bases. Unmatched junction bases numbered 9, after V lost 9 bases and J lost 1 base. Germline V gene lookup returns CDR1 LNHDA and CDR2 SQIVND (reference sequence). This CDR3 is built from 14 residues. The CDR3 DNA sequence: TGTGCCAGCCAGGAGGGAGGGAAGTCCTACGAGCAGTACTTC. This encodes CASQEGGKSYEQYF.

This clone was seen just once. CDR3 nucleotide sequence: TGTGCCAGCAGCCGACAGGGGCGCCTGTCTCTCCAAGCTTTCTTT. Translated: CASSRQGRLSLQAFF. This chain connects TRBV6-5 to TRBJ1-1; 8 bases align to TRBD1. CDR3 size: 15 residues. V lost 6 bases to trimming and J lost 9 bases; unmatched junction nucleotides: 15. Per germline, CDR1 MNHEY and CDR2 SVGAGI.

This clone was detected a few times. The chain carries TRBV29-1 and TRBJ1-1, with D hard to call. Germline CDR1 is SQVTM and CDR2 is ANQGSEA. CDR3 length: 10 residues. The CDR3 DNA reads TGCGGAGGTCAGAACACTGAAGCTTTCTTT. Translating it yields CGGQNTEAFF.

The genes are TRBV18 and TRBJ1-1; D gene unclear. Trimming cost V 3 bases and J 0 bases, with 8 bases left between them. This CDR3 has 14 residues. The germline gives CDR1 KGHSH, CDR2 LQKENI. CDR3 region: CASSPPSLNTEAFF. The CDR3 DNA reads TGTGCCAGCTCACCCCCGAGTCTGAACACTGAAGCTTTCTTT.

This chain connects TRBV20-1 to TRBJ1-1, with no clear D. This CDR3 is 11 amino acids long. Deletions cut 6 bases from V and 0 bases from J, with 5 bases between. CDR1 and CDR2 (germline): DFQATT, SNEGSKA (reference sequence). In DNA, the CDR3 is TGCAGTGCAGGAGTGAACACTGAAGCTTTCTTT. Encoded protein: CSAGVNTEAFF.

The chain combines TRBV4-1 with TRBJ2-2; D perhaps matches TRBD1 (5 bases). Between the trimmed V and J ends, which lost 0 bases and 7 bases, there was a span of 18 bases. Germline V gene sequence: CDR1 MGHRA, CDR2 YSYEKL. The CDR3 totals 17 residues. CDR3 in amino acids: CASSQDFSQGPGGELFF. CDR3 coding DNA: TGCGCCAGCAGCCAAGATTTTAGTCAGGGCCCCGGCGGGGAGCTGTTTTTT.

The chain uses TRBV7-9 and TRBJ1-5; no definite D call. Deletions cut 5 bases from V and 0 bases from J, with 5 bases between. This CDR3 has 13 residues. The germline V gene has CDR1 SEHNR and CDR2 FQNEAQ (reference sequence). The CDR3, as DNA: TGTGCCAGCAGCCGAGGTAGCAATCAGCCCCAGCATTTT. Protein: CASSRGSNQPQHF.

The rearrangement joins TRBV9 to TRBJ2-1; 9 nucleotides agree with TRBD2. The trim removed 7 bases at V and 4 bases at J, leaving 3 bases unmatched. The CDR3 has 13 amino acids. Germline V gene sequence: CDR1 SGDLS, CDR2 YYNGEE. CDR3 loop: CASGREGYNEQFF. In DNA, the CDR3 is TGTGCCAGCGGGCGGGAGGGTTACAATGAGCAGTTCTTC.

The V and J genes are TRBV2 and TRBJ2-3, with D tentatively TRBD1 (5 bases). The CDR3 length is 16 residues. Germline CDR1 reads SNHLY; CDR2 reads FYNNEI. Trimming shortened V by 3 bases and J by 2 bases, and 15 bases separated the two germline ends. CDR3 amino acids: CASSEGPGSYTDTQYF. DNA for the CDR3: TGTGCCAGCAGTGAGGGGCCGGGCTCATACACAGATACGCAGTATTTT.

The chain couples TRBV11-2 to TRBJ2-7; TRBD1 might be the D (5 bases). V lost 5 bases, J lost 7 bases, and 15 bases lay in between. The germline V gene has CDR1 SGHAT and CDR2 FQNNGV. The CDR3 covers 13 residues. As DNA, the CDR3 is TGTGCCAGCAGCCCAGACAGCATGGGGGAGCAGTACTTC. It is translated as CASSPDSMGEQYF.

Ten or more counts support this clone. V is TRBV2 and J is TRBJ1-6; 7 nucleotides line up with TRBD1. Germline V gene data show CDR1 as SNHLY and CDR2 as FYNNEI. This CDR3 region has 13 residues. V was clipped by 10 bases and J by 7 bases; unmatched bases: 7. CDR3 in DNA: TGTGCCACTGGGGGGACAGAGAATTCACCCCTCCACTTT. Its protein is CATGGTENSPLHF.